Included here is one T cell receptor beta chain sequence, with context. This sample was included in a study of graft-versus-host responses after intestinal transplantation. The germline V gene encodes CDR1 KGHSH and CDR2 LQKENI. The CDR3 has 15 amino acids. Trimming left V 1 base short and J 5 bases short, with 14 bases between. The study's findings and limits: Allograft clonal ratios (graft-versus-host to host-versus-graft) were high in patients who had graft-donor T cell macrochimerism.

Only in-frame clones appear in the TCRdb table, and some are missing; sequencing was by immunoSEQ multiplex PCR. This table holds 13,000 or so clones, roughly 35% found once. Sample: alloreactive CD4+ T cells from a mixed lymphocyte reaction culture, taken before intestinal transplant. Subset: CFSE-low proliferating T cells sorted from approximately 6-day pre-transplant mixed lymphocyte reaction (GvH or HvG direction). This receptor was identified in a human patient who received an intestinal transplant. The chain uses TRBV18 and TRBJ2-5, with D perhaps matching TRBD2 (5 bases). CDR3 sequence reads: CASSPLTGLVETQYF. The DNA of the CDR3 is TGTGCCAGCTCACCACTCACGGGGTTGGTGGAGACCCAGTACTTC. The full variable domain, in which reference TRBV18 and TRBJ2-5 provide the parts outside the CDR3, is NAGVMQNPRHLVRRRGQEARLRCSPMKGHSHVYWYRQLPEEGLKFMVYLQKENIIDESGMPKERFSAEFPKEGPSILRIQQVVRGDSAAYFCASSPLTGLVETQYFGPGTRLLVL.